This T cell receptor (beta chain) was captured in a study of T cells in Graves' hyperthyroidism and ophthalmopathy. Overall study results and limits: Classification by a 13 V-J model distinguished ophthalmopathy from stable hyperthyroidism. Clonotypes that were expanded in thyroid above 0.001 mostly appeared in blood too.

Germline V gene sequence: CDR1 DFQATT, CDR2 SNEGSKA (reference sequence). Losses at the gene ends were 3 bases for V and 1 base for J; bases not matched to a gene: 4. The CDR3 is 14 amino acids. With duration under 3 months, ophthalmopathy was active: Clinical Activity Score at least 3, NOSPECS at least 4. Each diagnosis was grounded in clinical symptoms, serum thyroxine and TRAb, thyroid ultrasound, and orbital computed tomography. Researchers amplified the TCR beta CDR3 regions from RNA transcripts. A set of HTBI primers served as the primers for a first-round RT-PCR of the TCR CDR3. Each CDR3 protein gets one entry after TCRdb re-called the multiplex PCR reads with MiXCR. The data hold over 400,000 distinct CDR3 sequences, with roughly 15% observed a single time. In regard to this clonotype: What it binds is not known.

The sample was blood. The clonotype comes from a man in his late teens or twenties with Graves' ophthalmopathy. The rearrangement links TRBV20-1 to TRBJ2-7; 9 bases line up with TRBD1. CDR3 nucleotide sequence: TGCAGTGCTAGTATTGACAGGGGGTCCTACGAGCAGTACTTC. Amino acids: CSASIDRGSYEQYF.